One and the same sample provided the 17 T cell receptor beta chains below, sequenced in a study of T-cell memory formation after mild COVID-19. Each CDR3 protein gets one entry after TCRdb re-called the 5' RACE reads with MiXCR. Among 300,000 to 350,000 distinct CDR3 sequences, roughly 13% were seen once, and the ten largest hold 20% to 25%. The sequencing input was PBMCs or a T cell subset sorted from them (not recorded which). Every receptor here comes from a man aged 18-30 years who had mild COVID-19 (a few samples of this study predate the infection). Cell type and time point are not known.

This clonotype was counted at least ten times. CDR3 sequence: CASSSDRENTIYF. The CDR3 region has the DNA TGTGCCAGCAGCTCGGACAGGGAAAACACCATATATTTT. The chain recombines TRBV7-3 with TRBJ1-3; 8 bases align to TRBD1. V gave up 4 bases and J gave up 6 bases; unmatched junction bases: 2. Germline CDR1 is SGHTA and CDR2 is FQGTGA. The CDR3 is 13 residues long.

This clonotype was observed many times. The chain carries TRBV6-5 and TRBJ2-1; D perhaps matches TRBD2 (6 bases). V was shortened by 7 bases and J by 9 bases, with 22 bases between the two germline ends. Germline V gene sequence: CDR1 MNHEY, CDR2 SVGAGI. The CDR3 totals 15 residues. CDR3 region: CASNHRGRARGEQFF. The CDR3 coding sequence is TGTGCCAGCAACCATCGGGGCAGGGCGCGGGGTGAGCAGTTCTTC.

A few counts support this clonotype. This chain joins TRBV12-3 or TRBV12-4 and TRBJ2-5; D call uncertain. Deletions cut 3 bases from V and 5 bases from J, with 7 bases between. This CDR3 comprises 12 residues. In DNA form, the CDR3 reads TGTGCCAGCAGTTTTTGGGGTGAGACCCAGTACTTC. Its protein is CASSFWGETQYF.

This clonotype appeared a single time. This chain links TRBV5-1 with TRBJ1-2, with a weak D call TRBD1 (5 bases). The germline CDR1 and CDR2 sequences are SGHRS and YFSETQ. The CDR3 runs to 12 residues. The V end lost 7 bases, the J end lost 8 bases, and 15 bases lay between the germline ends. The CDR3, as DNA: TGCGCCAGCGCTGGGGGGAAGGGAGGCTACACCTTC. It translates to CASAGGKGGYTF. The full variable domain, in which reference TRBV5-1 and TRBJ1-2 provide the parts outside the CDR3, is KAGVTQTPRYLIKTRGQQVTLSCSPISGHRSVSWYQQTPGQGLQFLFEYFSETQRNKGNFPGRFSGRQFSNSRSEMNVSTLELGDSALYLCASAGGKGGYTFGSGTRLTVV.

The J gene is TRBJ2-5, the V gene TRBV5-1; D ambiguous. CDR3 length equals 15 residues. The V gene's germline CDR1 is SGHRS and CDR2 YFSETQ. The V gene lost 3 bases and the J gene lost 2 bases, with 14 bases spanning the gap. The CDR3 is CASSSGVAEQETQYF. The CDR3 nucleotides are TGCGCCAGCAGCTCTGGGGTTGCAGAGCAAGAGACCCAGTACTTC.

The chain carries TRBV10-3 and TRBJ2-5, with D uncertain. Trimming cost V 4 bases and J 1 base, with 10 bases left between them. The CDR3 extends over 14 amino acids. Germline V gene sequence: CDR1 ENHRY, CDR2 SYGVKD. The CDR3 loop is CAISAPTAQETQYF. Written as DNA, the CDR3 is TGTGCCATCAGTGCCCCGACGGCCCAAGAGACCCAGTACTTC.

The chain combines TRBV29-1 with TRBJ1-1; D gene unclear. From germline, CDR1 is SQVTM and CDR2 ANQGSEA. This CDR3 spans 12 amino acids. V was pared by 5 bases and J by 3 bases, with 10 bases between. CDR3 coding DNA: TGCAGCGTTAATTTGCATCACACTGAAGCTTTCTTT. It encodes CSVNLHHTEAFF.

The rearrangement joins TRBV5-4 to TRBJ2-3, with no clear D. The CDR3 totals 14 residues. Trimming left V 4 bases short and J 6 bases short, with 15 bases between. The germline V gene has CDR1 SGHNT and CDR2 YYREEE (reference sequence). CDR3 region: CASSPDPSGDTQYF. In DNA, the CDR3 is TGTGCCAGCAGCCCGGATCCTAGTGGGGATACGCAGTATTTT.

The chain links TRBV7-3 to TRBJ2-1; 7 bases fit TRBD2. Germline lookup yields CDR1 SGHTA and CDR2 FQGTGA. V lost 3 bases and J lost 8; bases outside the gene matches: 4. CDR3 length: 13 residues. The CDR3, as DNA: TGTGCCAGCAGCTTTCGACTAGCCGATGAGCAGTTCTTC. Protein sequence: CASSFRLADEQFF. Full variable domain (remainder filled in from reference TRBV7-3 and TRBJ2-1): GAGVSQTPSNKVTEKGKYVELRCDPISGHTALYWYRQSLGQGPEFLIYFQGTGAADDSGLPNDRFFAVRPEGSVSTLKIQRTERGDSAVYLCASSFRLADEQFFGPGTRLTVL.

The CDR3: CASNRARGAQYF. The CDR3 DNA sequence: TGTGCCAGCAACAGGGCGCGGGGTGCCCAGTACTTC. The chain joins TRBV6-2 or TRBV6-3 to TRBJ2-5; D tentatively reads TRBD1 or TRBD2 (6 bases each). CDR1 and CDR2 from the germline V gene are MNHEY and SVGEGT. The CDR3 runs 12 residues. Trimming left V 7 bases short and J 9 bases short, with 15 bases between.

The CDR3: CASSQGIGVGQPQHF. For the CDR3, the DNA is TGCGCCAGCAGCCAAGGGATTGGGGTCGGCCAGCCCCAGCATTTT. This chain uses TRBV4-3 with TRBJ1-5, with no clear D. Germline lookup yields CDR1 LGHNA and CDR2 YSLEER. The ends were cut back, 1 base at V and 7 bases at J, with 14 bases in the middle. This CDR3 is built from 15 residues.

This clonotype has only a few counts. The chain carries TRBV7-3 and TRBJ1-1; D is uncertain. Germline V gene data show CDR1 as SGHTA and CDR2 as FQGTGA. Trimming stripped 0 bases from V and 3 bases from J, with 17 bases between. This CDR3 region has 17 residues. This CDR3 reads CASSLTGGRGVDTEAFF. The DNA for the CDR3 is TGTGCCAGCAGCTTAACGGGAGGGCGCGGGGTTGACACTGAAGCTTTCTTT.

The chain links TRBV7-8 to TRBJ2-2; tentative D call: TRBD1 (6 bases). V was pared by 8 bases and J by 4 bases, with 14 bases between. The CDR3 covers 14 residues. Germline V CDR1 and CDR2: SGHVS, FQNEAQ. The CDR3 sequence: CASESRQATGELFF. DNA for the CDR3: TGTGCCAGCGAGAGCAGACAGGCCACCGGGGAGCTGTTTTTT. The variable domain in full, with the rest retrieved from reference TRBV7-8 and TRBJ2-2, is GAGVSQSPRYKVAKRGQDVALRCDPISGHVSLFWYQQALGQGPEFLTYFQNEAQLDKSGLPSDRFFAERPEGSVSTLKIQRTQQEDSAVYLCASESRQATGELFFGEGSRLTVL.

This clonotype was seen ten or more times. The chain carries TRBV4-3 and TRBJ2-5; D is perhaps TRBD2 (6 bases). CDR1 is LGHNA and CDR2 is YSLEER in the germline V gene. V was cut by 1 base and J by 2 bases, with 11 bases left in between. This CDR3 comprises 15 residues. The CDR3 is CASSQGLATQETQYF. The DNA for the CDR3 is TGCGCCAGCAGCCAAGGGCTAGCGACTCAAGAGACCCAGTACTTC.

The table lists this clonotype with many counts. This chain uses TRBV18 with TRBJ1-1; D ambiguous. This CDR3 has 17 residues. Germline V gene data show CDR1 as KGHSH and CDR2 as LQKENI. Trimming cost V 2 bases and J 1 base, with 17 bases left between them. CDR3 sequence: CASSPLKSTTPNTEAFF. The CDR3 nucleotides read TGTGCCAGCTCACCATTGAAAAGCACGACACCGAACACTGAAGCTTTCTTT. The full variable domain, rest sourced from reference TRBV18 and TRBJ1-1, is NAGVMQNPRHLVRRRGQEARLRCSPMKGHSHVYWYRQLPEEGLKFMVYLQKENIIDESGMPKERFSAEFPKEGPSILRIQQVVRGDSAAYFCASSPLKSTTPNTEAFFGQGTRLTVV.

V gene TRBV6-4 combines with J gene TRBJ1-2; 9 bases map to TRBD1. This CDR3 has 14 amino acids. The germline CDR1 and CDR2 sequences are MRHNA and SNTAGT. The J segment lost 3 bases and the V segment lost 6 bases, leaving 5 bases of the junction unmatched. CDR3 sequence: CASRVRDRDYGYTF. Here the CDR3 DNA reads TGTGCCAGCAGAGTCCGGGACAGGGACTATGGCTACACCTTC.

The CDR3 sequence: CSVARTRNTEAFF. In DNA, the CDR3 is TGCAGCGTTGCACGGACACGCAACACTGAAGCTTTCTTT. V usage is TRBV29-1 and J usage is TRBJ1-1; maybe TRBD1 (5 bases). Germline CDR1 SQVTM, CDR2 ANQGSEA. This CDR3 has 13 residues. V was cut by 4 bases and J by 2 bases, with 11 bases left in between.